This T cell receptor (beta chain) was profiled in a study of T cells in Graves' hyperthyroidism and ophthalmopathy. Regarding the study as a whole: With a median lead of approximately six months before onset, the model predicted ophthalmopathy. Ophthalmopathy and stable hyperthyroidism were separated by a 13 V-J model. Peripheral blood also featured most of the thyroid clonotypes expanded above 0.001.

Germline V gene sequence: CDR1 MNHNS, CDR2 SASEGT. V lost 4 bases, J lost 9 bases, and 10 bases lay in between. This CDR3 is built from 12 residues. In its sample, this clonotype was seen many times. The target antigen is unknown. Exclusion followed for patients with uncontrolled infection, other autoimmune disease, pregnancy or lactation. TCR beta CDR3 regions were amplified from RNA. HTBI primers were the set used in a first-round RT-PCR of the TCR CDR3. TCRdb fed the multiplex PCR reads into MiXCR, producing one record per CDR3 protein. This sample has hundreds of thousands of distinct CDR3 sequences, with roughly 14% found just once.

The clonotype originates from a woman aged 45-60 years with Graves' ophthalmopathy. Material: blood. The genes are TRBV6-1 and TRBJ2-1; a weak D match, TRBD1 (5 bases). The CDR3 sequence: CASSGRVSEQFF. For the CDR3, the DNA is TGTGCCAGCAGTGGCAGGGTTAGTGAGCAGTTCTTC.